Only one count was recorded for the clone carrying this T cell receptor beta chain. This sample is part of a study of blood T cell repertoires in COVID-19. Study overall: Samples came from the United States, Italy and Spain, spanning acute and convalescent COVID-19. T cells, B-cell-depleted T cells, or PBMCs supplied cDNA or gDNA.

In the study's own analysis: It was from reference gene primer amplification that nucleated cell counts were estimated. Assay used: immunoSEQ multiplex PCR; TCRdb lists only in-frame clones, some missing. The DNA was the basis for D and trimming; V, J and clone size are from that table. The table lists 70,000 to 85,000 clones, around 90% of them singletons, with around 4.9% in the top ten. The CDR3 has 16 residues. Germline V CDR1 and CDR2: LNHDA, SQIVND (reference sequence). The ends were cut back, 6 bases at V and 2 bases at J, with 16 bases in the middle. The TCR sequence derives from a woman in her sixties or seventies with active COVID-19. The sample was peripheral blood. J is TRBJ2-2 and V is TRBV19; D unresolved. The CDR3 nucleotides read TGTGCCAGTAGGGCCTCGGCACTATTAAACACCGGGGAGCTGTTTTTT. Its translation is CASRASALLNTGELFF. The full variable domain, in which reference TRBV19 and TRBJ2-2 provide the parts outside the CDR3, is DGGITQSPKYLFRKEGQNVTLSCEQNLNHDAMYWYRQDPGQGLRLIYYSQIVNDFQKGDIAEGYSVSREKKESFPLTVTSAQKNPTAFYLCASRASALLNTGELFFGEGSRLTVL.